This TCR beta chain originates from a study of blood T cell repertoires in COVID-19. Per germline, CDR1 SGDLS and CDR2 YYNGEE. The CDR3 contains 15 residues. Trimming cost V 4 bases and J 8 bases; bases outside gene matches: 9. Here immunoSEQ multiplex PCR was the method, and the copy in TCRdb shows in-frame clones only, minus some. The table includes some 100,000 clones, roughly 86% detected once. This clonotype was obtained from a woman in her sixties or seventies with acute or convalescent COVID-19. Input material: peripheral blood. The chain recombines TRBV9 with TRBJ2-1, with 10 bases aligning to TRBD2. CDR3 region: CASSWGSGRSDEQFF. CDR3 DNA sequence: TGTGCCAGCAGCTGGGGTAGCGGGAGGAGCGATGAGCAGTTCTTC.